This TCR beta chain was captured in a study of CD8+ T cells in alopecia areata. Turning to the study itself: Treated patients' severity was scored by percentage of affected scalp area. The study's findings and limits: Normal scalp showed lower clonality than lesional scalp, especially alopecia totalis/universalis.

As the sequencing template, cDNA was produced by extracting RNA and reverse transcribing it. Clones were read by immunoSEQ multiplex PCR, and TCRdb kept only the in-frame ones, dropping some. There are some 180,000 clones in the sample; approximately 49% occur only once, and around a tenth lies in the top ten. Concerning this clone: The antigen is unknown.

This CDR3 has 16 amino acids. Germline CDR1 reads SGHVS; CDR2 reads FQNEAQ. Losses at the gene ends were 2 bases for V and 5 bases for J; bases not matched to a gene: 7. Treatment reported: oral pan-JAK inhibitor, 5-10 mg twice daily. Sequenced here: CD8+ T cells sorted from blood, sampled at approximately week 52, from a patient treated with tofacitinib. The sequence derives from a human donor with alopecia areata. The chain couples TRBV7-8 to TRBJ2-1; TRBD1 aligns across 9 bases. In nucleotides, the CDR3 is TGTGCCAGCAGCTTACACCCGGGACAGGGCGACAATGAGCAGTTCTTC. This translates into CASSLHPGQGDNEQFF.